The 11 T cell receptor beta chains below come from one sample, sequenced in a study of cytomegalovirus exposure and HLA in healthy donors. The PCR was carried out with 60 Vbeta primers and 13 Jbeta primers. Sequencing was performed with immunoSEQ multiplex PCR; in TCRdb, only in-frame clones are kept and a portion is missing. The sample has roughly 100,000 clones, 78% seen once. The sequenced sample consisted of PBMCs. These receptors were taken from a male donor in good health and CMV-seronegative.

The V and J genes are TRBV4-1 and TRBJ2-1; a possible D gene is TRBD2 (6 bases). V lost 5 bases to trimming and J lost 7 bases, with 21 bases between them. Germline V gene lookup returns CDR1 MGHRA and CDR2 YSYEKL. The CDR3 runs 16 residues. The CDR3 region is CASSEKPSGSENEQFF. CDR3 bases: TGCGCCAGCAGCGAAAAGCCATCCGGGAGTGAAAATGAGCAGTTCTTC.

The chain joins TRBV2 to TRBJ2-5, with D maybe TRBD2 (5 bases). Looked up from germline, CDR1 is SNHLY and CDR2 is FYNNEI. CDR3 length: 14 amino acids. V lost 3 bases and J lost 3, with 11 bases in between. The CDR3 region is CASSDPREEETQYF. The CDR3 DNA is TGTGCCAGCAGTGATCCCCGGGAAGAAGAGACCCAGTACTTC.

The V gene is TRBV5-4, the J gene TRBJ2-5; 9 nucleotides line up with TRBD1. Judging by the DNA end, TRBJ2-7 fits better; the J call may be wrong. CDR1 is SGHNT and CDR2 is YYREEE in the germline V gene (reference sequence). The CDR3 length is 17 residues. DNA of the CDR3: TGTGCCAGCAGCTCAAGTAGCTTCGACAGGGGGTTCTACGAGCAGTACTTC. This encodes CASSSSSFDRGFYEQYF.

The chain couples TRBV11-2 to TRBJ2-6, with D possibly matching TRBD1 (5 bases). The CDR3 is made up of 17 amino acids. The germline V and J ends were trimmed by 0 bases and 0 bases, with 9 bases remaining between them. CDR1 and CDR2 (germline): SGHAT, FQNNGV. Written as DNA, the CDR3 is TGTGCCAGCAGCTTAGAAGGGGTCCGCTCTGGGGCCAACGTCCTGACTTTC. Translated: CASSLEGVRSGANVLTF.

The rearrangement links TRBV5-5 to TRBJ2-1; 11 bases are a match to TRBD2. Germline V gene lookup returns CDR1 SGHKS and CDR2 YYEKEE (reference sequence). This CDR3 is 15 amino acids long. V dropped 0 bases and J dropped 9; count of bases not matched to a gene: 5. The CDR3: CASSLASGRPVEQFF. The DNA of the CDR3 is TGTGCCAGCAGCTTGGCTAGCGGGAGGCCCGTTGAGCAGTTCTTC.

The V call is TRBV4-3, the J call TRBJ1-2; no clear D. Germline V gene lookup returns CDR1 LGHNA and CDR2 YSLEER. This CDR3 spans 15 amino acids. Trimming removed 3 bases from V and 0 bases from J, with 11 bases in between. CDR3 nucleotide sequence: TGCGCCAGCAGCCATGACAATAATGCTAACTATGGCTACACCTTC. Protein sequence: CASSHDNNANYGYTF.

The J gene is TRBJ2-2, the V gene TRBV10-3, with unresolved D. V was pared by 10 bases and J by 3 bases, with 15 bases between. The CDR3 totals 14 residues. Germline CDR1 reads ENHRY; CDR2 reads SYGVKD. DNA for the CDR3: TGTGCCACCCGTTTCCCCTCGGACACCGGGGAGCTGTTTTTT. Amino acid sequence: CATRFPSDTGELFF.

The chain uses TRBV18 and TRBJ2-1; 11 bases are shared with TRBD1. Germline CDR1 KGHSH, CDR2 LQKENI. CDR3 size: 15 residues. The J segment lost 6 bases and the V segment lost 3 bases, leaving 4 bases of the junction unmatched. As DNA, the CDR3 is TGTGCCAGCTCACCCCTAGGGACAGGGGGCAATGAGCAGTTCTTC. Translation gives CASSPLGTGGNEQFF.

This rearrangement joins TRBV5-6 to TRBJ2-5; D might be TRBD2 (5 bases). Per germline, CDR1 SGHDT and CDR2 YYEEEE. The CDR3 totals 15 residues. Trimming cost V 2 bases and J 6 bases, with 17 bases left between them. The CDR3 reads CASSFGIVDLKTQYF. The CDR3 region has the DNA TGTGCCAGCAGCTTCGGGATTGTAGACCTGAAGACCCAGTACTTC.

The chain has TRBV5-1 and TRBJ2-7, with 9 nucleotides matching TRBD1. V gave up 4 bases and J gave up 5 bases; unmatched junction bases: 10. CDR3 length: 15 residues. CDR1 and CDR2 (germline): SGHRS, YFSETQ. The CDR3 region is CASSTGQGNIHEQYF. CDR3 DNA: TGCGCCAGCAGCACGGGACAGGGTAACATCCACGAGCAGTACTTC. The full variable domain, rest sourced from reference TRBV5-1 and TRBJ2-7, is KAGVTQTPRYLIKTRGQQVTLSCSPISGHRSVSWYQQTPGQGLQFLFEYFSETQRNKGNFPGRFSGRQFSNSRSEMNVSTLELGDSALYLCASSTGQGNIHEQYFGPGTRLTVT.

This rearrangement joins TRBV19 to TRBJ1-2; D unresolved. CDR3 size: 15 residues. CDR1 is LNHDA, CDR2 SQIVND, per germline (reference sequence). Between the trimmed V and J ends, which lost 3 bases and 5 bases, there was a span of 16 bases. CDR3 in DNA: TGTGCCAGTAGTATTCTTCAGACATTGTCATATGGCTACACCTTC. Translated, it gives CASSILQTLSYGYTF.